The sequence of this T cell receptor (beta chain) was determined in a study of blood T cells in healthy people across ages. General study findings and limits: Strong correlation existed between TCR beta diversity and naive T cell percentage.

A J-beta primer mix and a sample-barcoded 5' primer were used in a second PCR of roughly 7 to 12 cycles. TCRdb recomputed calls from the 5' RACE reads with MiXCR, one row per CDR3 protein. The table has roughly 800,000 distinct CDR3 sequences, roughly 25% seen once; the top ten hold under 9.5%. It was 9.5 to 10 milliliters of peripheral blood that were drawn from each donor. This clonotype occurred a few times. Its antigen is currently unknown. Germline CDR1 is LNHDA and CDR2 is SQIVND (reference sequence). V was pared by 3 bases and J by 0 bases, with 11 bases of the junction left unmatched. The CDR3 spans 19 residues. The sample was also reused in another study, on T cells of mothers and their children. As that report states: Similar effects of thymic selection on TCR recombination output were recorded in related and unrelated pairs.

The V and J genes are TRBV19 and TRBJ2-4; 10 positions match TRBD1. The sequencing input was blood. This clonotype originated in a boy aged 5 to 17 in good health. The DNA of the CDR3 is TGTGCCAGTAGTATCCAAACCGGGACAGGGGAACTAGCCAAAAACATTCAGTACTTC. Protein: CASSIQTGTGELAKNIQYF. Together with reference TRBV19 and TRBJ2-4, the CDR3 gives the full variable domain: DGGITQSPKYLFRKEGQNVTLSCEQNLNHDAMYWYRQDPGQGLRLIYYSQIVNDFQKGDIAEGYSVSREKKESFPLTVTSAQKNPTAFYLCASSIQTGTGELAKNIQYFGAGTRLSVL.